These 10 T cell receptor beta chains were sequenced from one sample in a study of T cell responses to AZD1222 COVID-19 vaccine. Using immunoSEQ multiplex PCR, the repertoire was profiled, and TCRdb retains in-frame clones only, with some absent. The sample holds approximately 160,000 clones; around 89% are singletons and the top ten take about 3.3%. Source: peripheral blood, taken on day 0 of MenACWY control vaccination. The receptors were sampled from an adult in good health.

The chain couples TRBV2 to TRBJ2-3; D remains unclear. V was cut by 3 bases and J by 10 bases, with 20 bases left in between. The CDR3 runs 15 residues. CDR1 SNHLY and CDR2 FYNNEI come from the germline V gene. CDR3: CASSETRGTEVAQYF. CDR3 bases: TGTGCCAGCAGTGAGACAAGAGGAACCGAGGTTGCGCAGTATTTT.

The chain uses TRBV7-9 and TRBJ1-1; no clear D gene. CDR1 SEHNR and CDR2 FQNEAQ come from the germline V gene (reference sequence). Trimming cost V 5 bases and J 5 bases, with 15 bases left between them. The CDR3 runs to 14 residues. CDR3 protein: CASSPTGRETEAFF. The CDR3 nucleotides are TGTGCCAGCAGCCCGACCGGGCGGGAGACTGAAGCTTTCTTT.

CDR3 protein: CASSLMGGASYEQYF. CDR3 nucleotide sequence: TGTGCCAGCAGTTTAATGGGGGGCGCCTCCTACGAGCAGTACTTC. V gene TRBV28 combines with J gene TRBJ2-7; D is possibly TRBD1 or TRBD2 (6 bases each). The CDR3 spans 15 residues. The germline gives CDR1 MDHEN, CDR2 SYDVKM. The V and J ends lost 2 bases and 0 bases respectively, with 11 bases between them.

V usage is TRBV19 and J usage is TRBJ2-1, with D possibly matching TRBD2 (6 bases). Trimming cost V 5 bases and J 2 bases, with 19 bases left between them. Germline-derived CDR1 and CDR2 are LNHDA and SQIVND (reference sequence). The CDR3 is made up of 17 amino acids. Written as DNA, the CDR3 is TGTGCCAGTAGTCTCCGGACTATCACGGAAGCCTACAATGAGCAGTTCTTC. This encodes CASSLRTITEAYNEQFF.

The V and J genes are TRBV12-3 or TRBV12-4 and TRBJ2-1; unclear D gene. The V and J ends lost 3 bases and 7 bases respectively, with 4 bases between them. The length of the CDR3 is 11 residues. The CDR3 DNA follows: TGTGCCAGCAGTTTCGAGAATGAGCAGTTCTTC. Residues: CASSFENEQFF.

The CDR3 coding sequence is TGTGCCAGCAGCTTAGTCCAGGGGCCAGATACGCAGTATTTT. This codes for CASSLVQGPDTQYF. The rearrangement links TRBV11-1 to TRBJ2-3; maybe TRBD1 (6 bases). The CDR3 sequence is 14 residues long. CDR1 and CDR2 from the germline V gene are SGHAT and FQDESV (reference sequence). Trimming removed 1 base from V and 4 bases from J, with 9 bases in between.

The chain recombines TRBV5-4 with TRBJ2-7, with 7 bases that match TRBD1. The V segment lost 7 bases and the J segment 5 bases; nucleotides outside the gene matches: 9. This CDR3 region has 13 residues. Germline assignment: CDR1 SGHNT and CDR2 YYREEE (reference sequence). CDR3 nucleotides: TGTGCCAGCCGAGGACAGGTTTCGGACGAGCAGTACTTC. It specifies CASRGQVSDEQYF.

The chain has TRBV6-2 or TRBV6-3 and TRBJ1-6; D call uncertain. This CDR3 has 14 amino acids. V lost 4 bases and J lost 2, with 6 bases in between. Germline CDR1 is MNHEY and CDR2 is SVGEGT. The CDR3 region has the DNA TGTGCCAGCAGTTCGCGGGCCTATAATTCACCCCTCCACTTT. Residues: CASSSRAYNSPLHF.

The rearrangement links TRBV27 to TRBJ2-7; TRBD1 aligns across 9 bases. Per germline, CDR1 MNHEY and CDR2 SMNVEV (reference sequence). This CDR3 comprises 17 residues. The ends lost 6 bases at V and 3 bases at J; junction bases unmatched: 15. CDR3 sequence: CASSFGTGKVGLYEQYF. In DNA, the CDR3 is TGTGCCAGCAGCTTCGGGACAGGGAAGGTGGGTCTCTACGAGCAGTACTTC.

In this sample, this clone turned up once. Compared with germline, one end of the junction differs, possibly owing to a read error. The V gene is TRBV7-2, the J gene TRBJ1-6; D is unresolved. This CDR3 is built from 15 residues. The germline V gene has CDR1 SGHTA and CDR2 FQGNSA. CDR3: CASSLASDYNSPLHF. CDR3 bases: TGTGCCAGCAGCCTAGCGTCGGATTATAATTCACCCCTCCACTTT.